These 24 T cell receptor beta chains share one sample of origin, sequenced in a study of blood T cell repertoires in COVID-19. This table comes from immunoSEQ multiplex PCR, and its TCRdb copy is limited to in-frame clones, with some not included. This table holds over 120,000 clones, about 83% found once. The material sequenced was peripheral blood. All receptors come from a woman in her 50s with active or convalescent COVID-19.

The V gene is TRBV14, the J gene TRBJ1-1; D gene uncertain. This CDR3 has 13 residues. V was cut by 2 bases and J by 11 bases, with 15 bases left in between. Per the germline V gene, CDR1 is SGHDN and CDR2 is FVKESK. The CDR3 coding sequence is TGTGCCAGCAGCCAATATAGAGAGGGTCTGGCTTTCTTT. This encodes CASSQYREGLAFF. Full variable domain (missing parts from reference TRBV14 and TRBJ1-1): EAGVTQFPSHSVIEKGQTVTLRCDPISGHDNLYWYRRVMGKEIKFLLHFVKESKQDESGMPNNRFLAERTGGTYSTLKVQPAELEDSGVYFCASSQYREGLAFFGQGTRLTVV.

The rearrangement uses TRBV4-3 and TRBJ2-1; TRBD1 might be the D (6 bases). The CDR3 spans 16 residues. Germline CDR1 LGHNA, CDR2 YSLEER. The ends were cut back, 2 bases at V and 3 bases at J, with 14 bases in the middle. The CDR3 DNA reads as TGCGCCAGCAGCCAAATGATGAACAGGGACTACAATGAGCAGTTCTTC. It yields the protein CASSQMMNRDYNEQFF.

The chain is built from TRBV6-5 and TRBJ1-2; D perhaps matches TRBD1 (6 bases). The germline V and J ends were trimmed by 2 bases and 6 bases, with 10 bases remaining between them. CDR3 length: 13 amino acids. From germline, CDR1 is MNHEY and CDR2 SVGAGI. This chain's CDR3 is CASSYNRADGYTF. CDR3 nucleotide sequence: TGTGCCAGCAGTTACAACAGGGCGGATGGCTACACCTTC.

The chain joins TRBV2 to TRBJ2-1; 8 bases match TRBD2. The V segment lost 9 bases and the J segment 4 bases; nucleotides outside the gene matches: 8. This CDR3 has 14 residues. In germline, CDR1 is SNHLY, CDR2 FYNNEI. CDR3 in DNA: TGTGCCAGAGAGAGCGGGAGAGGGTACAATGAGCAGTTCTTC. Amino acids: CARESGRGYNEQFF.

This clone has more than one count but fewer than ten. The CDR3 loop reads CASAGGNYGYTF. In DNA form, the CDR3 reads TGCGCCAGCGCTGGGGGGAACTATGGCTACACCTTC. The rearrangement links TRBV4-3 to TRBJ1-2; possibly TRBD1 for D (5 bases). CDR1 is LGHNA, CDR2 YSLEER, per germline. V lost 8 bases and J lost 2, with 9 bases in between. This CDR3 region has 12 residues.

This clone was detected a few times. The V call is TRBV5-4, the J call TRBJ1-6; 8 nucleotides line up with TRBD1. The germline CDR1 and CDR2 sequences are SGHNT and YYREEE (reference sequence). This CDR3 contains 15 residues. V was clipped by 0 bases and J by 6 bases; unmatched bases: 2. The CDR3 region is CASSLGQGINSPLHF. DNA for the CDR3: TGTGCCAGCAGCTTGGGACAGGGGATTAATTCACCCCTCCACTTT.

This chain links TRBV5-1 with TRBJ1-1; maybe TRBD1 (6 bases). The CDR3 covers 13 residues. Trimming stripped 5 bases from V and 1 base from J, with 9 bases between. Germline loops: CDR1 SGHRS, CDR2 YFSETQ. The CDR3 DNA is TGCGCCAGCAGACAGGGTTCGAACACTGAAGCTTTCTTT. Amino acids: CASRQGSNTEAFF.

The chain carries TRBV24-1 and TRBJ2-1; D remains unclear. CDR1 KGHDR and CDR2 SFDVKD come from the germline V gene. The CDR3 totals 17 residues. V shed 0 bases and J shed 7 bases, with 18 bases lying between them. CDR3 region: CATSDLGQPGGRNEQFF. CDR3 in DNA: TGTGCCACCAGTGATTTGGGGCAGCCTGGTGGAAGGAATGAGCAGTTCTTC.

V and J are TRBV4-3 and TRBJ2-3; 10 bases are shared with TRBD2. The CDR3 spans 16 residues. Germline assignment: CDR1 LGHNA and CDR2 YSLEER. The ends lost 0 bases at V and 7 bases at J; junction bases unmatched: 7. The CDR3 is CASSQDLRTSGNTQYF. DNA of the CDR3: TGCGCCAGCAGCCAAGACCTCAGGACTAGCGGCAATACGCAGTATTTT.

The chain has TRBV4-3 and TRBJ2-5, with D possibly matching TRBD2 (7 bases). Trimming took 1 base from V and 3 from J, leaving 15 bases between them. From germline, CDR1 is LGHNA and CDR2 YSLEER. This CDR3 spans 16 amino acids. The DNA for the CDR3 is TGCGCCAGCAGCCAAGGGACGGGGGGACAAAAAGAGACCCAGTACTTC. Amino acid sequence: CASSQGTGGQKETQYF.

This chain links TRBV19 with TRBJ2-7, with 9 bases aligning to TRBD1. CDR1 is LNHDA, CDR2 SQIVND, per germline (reference sequence). The CDR3 is 15 amino acids. V gave up 3 bases and J gave up 1 base; unmatched junction bases: 4. The CDR3 reads CASSIGQGLSYEQYF. The CDR3 coding sequence is TGTGCCAGTAGTATTGGACAGGGGTTATCCTACGAGCAGTACTTC.

The gene calls are TRBV5-4 and TRBJ2-1, with 10 bases matching TRBD2. V shed 4 bases and J 9 bases; nucleotides not matched to a gene: 13. This CDR3 spans 16 amino acids. From germline, CDR1 is SGHNT and CDR2 YYREEE (reference sequence). The CDR3 region is CASSVPLAGDLSEQFF. Here the CDR3 DNA reads TGTGCCAGCAGCGTGCCGCTAGCGGGAGATTTAAGTGAGCAGTTCTTC.

CDR3 loop: CASSGQLRTGYTF. CDR3 DNA: TGTGCCAGCAGTGGACAGTTGAGGACTGGCTACACCTTC. The J gene is TRBJ1-2, the V gene TRBV28, with D possibly matching TRBD1 (6 bases). This CDR3 has 13 residues. The germline CDR1 and CDR2 sequences are MDHEN and SYDVKM. V lost 5 bases and J lost 7, with 14 bases in between.

The chain combines TRBV30 with TRBJ1-4; possible D gene TRBD1, 5 bases. The germline gives CDR1 GTSNPN, CDR2 SVGIG (reference sequence). The CDR3 covers 13 residues. V lost 4 bases to trimming and J lost 5 bases, with 11 bases between them. The CDR3 loop reads CAWNSGINEKLFF. In nucleotides, the CDR3 is TGTGCCTGGAATTCAGGGATAAATGAAAAACTGTTTTTT.

The chain carries TRBV6-5 and TRBJ2-5; 10 bases fit TRBD1. V shed 5 bases and J 1 base; nucleotides not matched to a gene: 4. Germline V gives CDR1 MNHEY, CDR2 SVGAGI. This CDR3 is 15 amino acids long. The CDR3 DNA reads as TGTGCCAGCAGTAGGAGGACAGGGGGCCAAGAGACCCAGTACTTC. It translates to CASSRRTGGQETQYF.

The chain uses TRBV6-1 and TRBJ1-6; D call uncertain. V was trimmed by 2 bases and J by 7 bases, leaving 9 bases between them. In germline, CDR1 is MNHNS, CDR2 SASEGT. This CDR3 has 14 amino acids. The CDR3 sequence: CASSELVGNSPLHF. As DNA, the CDR3 is TGTGCCAGCAGTGAACTGGTTGGCAATTCACCCCTCCACTTT.

In this sample, this clone turned up a few times. This sequence joins TRBV28 and TRBJ1-1; D possibly corresponds to TRBD1 (6 bases). This CDR3 is built from 15 residues. The germline V gene encodes CDR1 MDHEN and CDR2 SYDVKM. Trimming removed 6 bases at V and 1 base at J, with 15 bases between. DNA for the CDR3: TGTGCCAGCAGCCGAAAACTGACAGGGAACACTGAAGCTTTCTTT. This sequence encodes CASSRKLTGNTEAFF.

In this sample, this clone turned up a few times. The chain is built from TRBV5-8 and TRBJ2-2, with 8 bases fitting TRBD1. CDR3 size: 15 residues. Germline V gene lookup returns CDR1 SGHTS and CDR2 YDEGEE. V was pared by 6 bases and J by 7 bases, with 11 bases of the junction left unmatched. CDR3 sequence (DNA): TGTGCCAGCACCCAAGGACAGGGCTACCTCGGGGAGCTGTTTTTT. Translated, it gives CASTQGQGYLGELFF. Full variable domain (outside the CDR3, taken from reference TRBV5-8 and TRBJ2-2): EAGVTQSPTHLIKTRGQQATLRCSPISGHTSVYWYQQALGLGLQFLLWYDEGEERNRGNFPPRFSGRQFPNYSSELNVNALELEDSALYLCASTQGQGYLGELFFGEGSRLTVL.

This sequence joins TRBV10-3 and TRBJ2-7; TRBD1 matches 8 bases. The CDR3 consists of 11 residues. Unmatched junction bases numbered 0, after V lost 8 bases and J lost 3 bases. Germline V gene data show CDR1 as ENHRY and CDR2 as SYGVKD. CDR3 DNA sequence: TGTGCCATCGACAGGGGCTACGAGCAGTACTTC. Protein: CAIDRGYEQYF.

The chain recombines TRBV6-2 or TRBV6-3 with TRBJ2-1, with 7 bases aligning to TRBD1. The CDR3 runs to 16 residues. V trimming: 0 bases; J trimming: 2 bases; junction bases outside the gene matches: 4. CDR1 and CDR2 from the germline V gene are MNHEY and SVGEGT. Here the CDR3 reads CASSYSSGQTYNEQFF. The CDR3 coding sequence is TGTGCCAGCAGTTACTCGTCGGGACAGACCTACAATGAGCAGTTCTTC.

V and J are TRBV11-2 and TRBJ2-1; 7 bases align to TRBD1. CDR1 SGHAT and CDR2 FQNNGV come from the germline V gene. V lost 4 bases, J lost 1 base, and 13 bases stayed unmatched. The CDR3 totals 18 residues. The CDR3 coding sequence is TGTGCCAGCAGCTCAGGTCGAACGGACAGGATTTCCTACAATGAGCAGTTCTTC. It specifies CASSSGRTDRISYNEQFF.

This chain links TRBV18 with TRBJ1-5; TRBD1 matches 7 bases. The CDR3 sequence is 15 residues long. The germline CDR1 and CDR2 sequences are KGHSH and LQKENI. Trimming at V came to 1 base and at J to 7 bases, leaving 7 bases not matched to a gene. The DNA of the CDR3 is TGTGCCAGCTCACCACGAGGGGGCGCGGGGCAGCCCCAGCATTTT. Protein product: CASSPRGGAGQPQHF.

The chain has TRBV4-1 and TRBJ2-3, with TRBD2 identical over 7 bases. The germline CDR1 and CDR2 sequences are MGHRA and YSYEKL. This CDR3 is 19 amino acids long. V lost 0 bases to trimming and J lost 1 base; unmatched junction nucleotides: 13. The CDR3 DNA is TGCGCCAGCAGCCAAGAACCCGCGCGGGAGTTCTCCGGCACAGATACGCAGTATTTT. Protein product: CASSQEPAREFSGTDTQYF.

V and J are TRBV29-1 and TRBJ2-5; 9 positions match TRBD2. V was clipped by 7 bases and J by 5 bases; unmatched bases: 14. In germline, CDR1 is SQVTM, CDR2 ANQGSEA. The CDR3 covers 15 residues. CDR3 sequence (DNA): TGCAGCGAGGGGACCGTGCGGGAGGGCCGCGAGACCCAGTACTTC. It codes for CSEGTVREGRETQYF. Drawing the rest from reference TRBV29-1 and TRBJ2-5, the complete variable domain is SAVISQKPSRDICQRGTSLTIQCQVDSQVTMMFWYRQQPGQSLTLIATANQGSEATYESGFVIDKFPISRPNLTFSTLTVSNMSPEDSSIYLCSEGTVREGRETQYFGPGTRLLVL.